The rows below give T cell receptor beta chains drawn from one sample of a study of blood T cell repertoires in COVID-19. The protocol was immunoSEQ multiplex PCR, while the TCRdb copy is restricted to in-frame clones and leaves out a portion. The sample has about 48,000 clones; about nine tenths are singletons. The sample consisted of peripheral blood. These receptors were collected from a woman of 80 years or more with COVID-19, enrolled during active disease. Both conserved end residues are part of each CDR3. Fields, in order: V gene, J gene, CDR3 protein.

TRBV3-1/TRBV3-2,TRBJ1-2,CASSLGQGGGYTF
TRBV28,TRBJ2-4,CASSEPRGVRAKNIQYF
TRBV4-1,TRBJ2-1,CASSQVRLAVYNEQFF
TRBV19,TRBJ1-5,CASSIGRGGNQPQHF
TRBV6-6,TRBJ1-2,CASSWATNYGYTF
TRBV7-3,TRBJ1-2,CASSLKTGGIDGYTF
TRBV3-1/TRBV3-2,TRBJ1-1,CASSRGGGAFF
TRBV21-1,TRBJ2-1,CASPDKDSVGYEQFF
TRBV5-1,TRBJ2-7,CASSLAASGRGYEQYF
TRBV7-2,TRBJ2-7,CASSSRLGASGSVYEQYF
TRBV12-3/TRBV12-4,TRBJ1-5,CASTGGGQPQHF
TRBV5-1,TRBJ1-5,CASSRGTGGNQPQHF
TRBV7-9,TRBJ1-1,CASSETGWNTEAFF
TRBV5-1,TRBJ2-1,CASSSGGWTYNEQFF
TRBV19,TRBJ2-2,CASSRTSPGELFF
TRBV20-1,TRBJ1-5,CSASQPAGGNQPQHF
TRBV7-9,TRBJ1-3,CASSFEQGSGNTIYF
TRBV5-4,TRBJ2-7,CASSFRSGEQYF
TRBV5-1,TRBJ1-1,CASSLVQGVTEAFF
TRBV30,TRBJ1-6,CAFGGGQNNSPLHF
TRBV5-1,TRBJ1-4,CASSLDRGHEKLFF
TRBV5-1,TRBJ1-1,CASSWGPRGGTEAFF
TRBV5-4,TRBJ2-1,CASSLDPSRRDNEQFF
TRBV11-2,TRBJ2-7,CASSLVEPRYF
TRBV5-1,TRBJ2-1,CASSGGRSSYNEQFF
TRBV2,TRBJ1-5,CASREQGIGNQPQHF
TRBV27,TRBJ2-1,CASSFRLAGYNEQFF
TRBV29-1,TRBJ2-5,CSVSRTSGQETQYF
TRBV2,TRBJ1-2,CASSRDNDLSYTF
TRBV5-6,TRBJ2-7,CASSLGRTAGGWGEQYF
TRBV7-2,TRBJ1-5,CASSSQGAWQPQHF
TRBV7-8,TRBJ1-2,CASSLVGQNYGYTF
TRBV29-1,TRBJ2-1,CSAVERGGNNEQFF
TRBV19,TRBJ1-2,CASSTGSNYGYTF
TRBV7-2,TRBJ2-1,CASSQGGTRLEQFF
TRBV4-1,TRBJ2-7,CASSRLGQGVYEQYF
TRBV28,TRBJ2-7,CASRTTGQGYEQYF
TRBV28,TRBJ2-1,CASSPGGLDYNEQFF
TRBV11-2,TRBJ1-2,CASSLLGGDTYGYTF
TRBV7-9,TRBJ1-1,CASSQTGRLVEAFF
TRBV11-2,TRBJ2-7,CASSLDTVGEQYF
TRBV3-1/TRBV3-2,TRBJ2-1,CASSSRGRSYNEQFF
TRBV7-3,TRBJ1-2,CASSRDRGYGYTF
TRBV5-4,TRBJ2-3,CASSFGGSGSYTQYF
TRBV9,TRBJ2-1,CASSAAQGGYNEQFF
TRBV11-1,TRBJ1-2,CASSPQIYSYGYTF
TRBV6-5,TRBJ2-1,CASIPTGGAYNEQFF
TRBV11-2,TRBJ1-2,CASSLDYRVLYGYTF
TRBV6-5,TRBJ2-1,CASKNRGGPGNEQFF